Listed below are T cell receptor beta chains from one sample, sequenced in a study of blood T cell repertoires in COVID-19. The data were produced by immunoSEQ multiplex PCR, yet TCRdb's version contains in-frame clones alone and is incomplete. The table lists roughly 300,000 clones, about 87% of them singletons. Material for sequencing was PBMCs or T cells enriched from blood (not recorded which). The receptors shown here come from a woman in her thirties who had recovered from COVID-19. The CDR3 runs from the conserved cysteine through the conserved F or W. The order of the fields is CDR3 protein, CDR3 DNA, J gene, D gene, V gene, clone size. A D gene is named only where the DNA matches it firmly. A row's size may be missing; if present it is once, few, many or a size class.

cdr3_aa: CASSPTGVRTDTQYF
cdr3_nt: TGCGCCAGCAGCCCGACAGGGGTTCGGACAGATACGCAGTATTTT
j_call: TRBJ2-3
d_call: TRBD1
v_call: TRBV5-1
clone_size: NA

cdr3_aa: CASSTQGLSSYEQYF
cdr3_nt: TGTGCCAGCAGCACCCAGGGACTAAGCTCCTACGAGCAGTACTTC
j_call: TRBJ2-7
d_call: NA
v_call: TRBV21-1
clone_size: NA

cdr3_aa: CASSPTLRASYEQYF
cdr3_nt: TGTGCCAGCAGCCCCACGCTGCGGGCTAGCTACGAGCAGTACTTC
j_call: TRBJ2-7
d_call: NA
v_call: TRBV14
clone_size: NA

cdr3_aa: CASSVVSEGEQFF
cdr3_nt: TGTGCCAGCAGCGTAGTTTCTGAGGGTGAGCAGTTCTTC
j_call: TRBJ2-1
d_call: NA
v_call: TRBV9
clone_size: NA

cdr3_aa: CASSSTGGGLSNYGYTF
cdr3_nt: TGTGCCAGCAGTTCCACCGGAGGGGGCTTATCTAACTATGGCTACACCTTC
j_call: TRBJ1-2
d_call: TRBD1
v_call: TRBV27
clone_size: NA

cdr3_aa: CASSPGGNYGYTF
cdr3_nt: TGCGCCAGCAGTCCGGGGGGTAACTATGGCTACACCTTC
j_call: TRBJ1-2
d_call: NA
v_call: TRBV10-2
clone_size: once

cdr3_aa: CASNSGHLRNTEAFF
cdr3_nt: TGTGCCAGCAACTCGGGACACCTGAGGAACACTGAAGCTTTCTTT
j_call: TRBJ1-1
d_call: NA
v_call: TRBV9
clone_size: once

cdr3_aa: CASSSNYEQYF
cdr3_nt: TGTGCCAGCAGCTCTAACTACGAGCAGTACTTC
j_call: TRBJ2-7
d_call: NA
v_call: TRBV7-9
clone_size: few

cdr3_aa: CASSVDAGTGELFF
cdr3_nt: TGTGCCAGCAGCGTAGATGCGGGAACCGGGGAGCTGTTTTTT
j_call: TRBJ2-2
d_call: NA
v_call: TRBV9
clone_size: NA

cdr3_aa: CASSHRLEGEQFF
cdr3_nt: TGTGCCAGCAGCCACAGACTAGAGGGTGAGCAGTTCTTC
j_call: TRBJ2-1
d_call: NA
v_call: TRBV7-9
clone_size: NA

cdr3_aa: CASSFRTGGPYNSPLHF
cdr3_nt: TGTGCCAGCAGTTTCAGGACAGGGGGCCCCTATAATTCACCCCTCCACTTT
j_call: TRBJ1-6
d_call: TRBD1
v_call: TRBV27
clone_size: NA

cdr3_aa: CATSREVRAIDQPQHF
cdr3_nt: TGTGCCACCAGCAGAGAGGTCAGGGCAATAGATCAGCCCCAGCATTTT
j_call: TRBJ1-5
d_call: NA
v_call: TRBV15
clone_size: NA

cdr3_aa: CASSLLGNTEAFF
cdr3_nt: TGTGCCAGCAGCTTACTAGGGAACACTGAAGCTTTCTTT
j_call: TRBJ1-1
d_call: NA
v_call: TRBV11-2
clone_size: NA

cdr3_aa: CASLPGTGNNYGYTF
cdr3_nt: TGTGCCAGTCTCCCGGGGACAGGCAATAACTATGGCTACACCTTC
j_call: TRBJ1-2
d_call: TRBD1
v_call: TRBV19
clone_size: NA

cdr3_aa: CSVEATSGGFYNEQFF
cdr3_nt: TGCAGCGTTGAAGCGACTAGCGGGGGTTTTTACAATGAGCAGTTCTTC
j_call: TRBJ2-1
d_call: TRBD2
v_call: TRBV29-1
clone_size: NA

cdr3_aa: CASSSLDRGSYEQYF
cdr3_nt: TGTGCCAGCAGCTCCCTAGACAGGGGGTCGTACGAGCAGTACTTC
j_call: TRBJ2-7
d_call: TRBD1
v_call: TRBV11-2
clone_size: NA

cdr3_aa: CASRGGQGRTEAFF
cdr3_nt: TGTGCCAGCAGAGGGGGACAGGGCAGGACTGAAGCTTTCTTT
j_call: TRBJ1-1
d_call: TRBD1
v_call: TRBV25-1
clone_size: NA

cdr3_aa: CASSGAGGGTEAFF
cdr3_nt: TGTGCCAGCAGCGGCGCCGGGGGAGGGACTGAAGCTTTCTTT
j_call: TRBJ1-1
d_call: NA
v_call: TRBV7-2
clone_size: NA

cdr3_aa: CATSGSDRLETEAFF
cdr3_nt: TGTGCCACCAGCGGGTCGGACAGATTAGAGACTGAAGCTTTCTTT
j_call: TRBJ1-1
d_call: NA
v_call: TRBV15
clone_size: NA

cdr3_aa: CASSQDFRGDTQYF
cdr3_nt: TGCGCCAGCAGCCAAGATTTTCGGGGAGATACGCAGTATTTT
j_call: TRBJ2-3
d_call: NA
v_call: TRBV4-1
clone_size: NA

cdr3_aa: CASSLGQRNEKLFF
cdr3_nt: TGTGCCAGTAGTTTGGGACAGAGAAATGAAAAACTGTTTTTT
j_call: TRBJ1-4
d_call: TRBD1
v_call: TRBV19
clone_size: NA

cdr3_aa: CATEGTFSGNTIYF
cdr3_nt: TGTGCCACGGAGGGGACGTTCTCTGGAAACACCATATATTTT
j_call: TRBJ1-3
d_call: NA
v_call: TRBV30
clone_size: NA

cdr3_aa: CASSLWGRDTEAFF
cdr3_nt: TGCGCCAGCAGCTTATGGGGGAGGGACACTGAAGCTTTCTTT
j_call: TRBJ1-1
d_call: NA
v_call: TRBV5-1
clone_size: NA

cdr3_aa: CASSRGLSNQPQHF
cdr3_nt: TGTGCCAGCAGCCGCGGACTTAGCAATCAGCCCCAGCATTTT
j_call: TRBJ1-5
d_call: NA
v_call: TRBV13
clone_size: NA

cdr3_aa: CASSLSAGGVREQYF
cdr3_nt: TGTGCCAGCAGCTTATCTGCGGGGGGGGTCCGCGAGCAGTACTTC
j_call: TRBJ2-7
d_call: TRBD2
v_call: TRBV7-6
clone_size: NA

cdr3_aa: CASSEELSGGFTEAFF
cdr3_nt: TGTGCCAGCAGCGAAGAATTATCGGGGGGGTTCACTGAAGCTTTCTTT
j_call: TRBJ1-1
d_call: NA
v_call: TRBV13
clone_size: NA

cdr3_aa: CASRRDRDQPQHF
cdr3_nt: TGTGCCAGCAGACGGGACAGGGATCAGCCCCAGCATTTT
j_call: TRBJ1-5
d_call: TRBD1
v_call: TRBV6-5
clone_size: NA

cdr3_aa: CASSQQLVGEQYF
cdr3_nt: TGTGCCAGCAGCCAACAACTAGTAGGCGAGCAGTACTTC
j_call: TRBJ2-7
d_call: NA
v_call: TRBV3-1/TRBV3-2
clone_size: NA

cdr3_aa: CATSDLPLVSSGGRRDTGELFF
cdr3_nt: TGTGCCACCAGTGATTTGCCCCTAGTGTCGAGCGGGGGGCGCCGAGACACCGGGGAGCTGTTTTTT
j_call: TRBJ2-2
d_call: TRBD2
v_call: TRBV24-1
clone_size: NA

cdr3_aa: CASSQDRGPLEQYF
cdr3_nt: TGCGCCAGCAGCCAAGATAGAGGTCCCCTCGAGCAGTACTTC
j_call: TRBJ2-7
d_call: NA
v_call: TRBV4-1
clone_size: NA

cdr3_aa: CRVFGDRGRNGNQPQHF
cdr3_nt: TGCAGGGTGTTTGGGGACAGGGGGAGGAATGGCAATCAGCCCCAGCATTTT
j_call: TRBJ1-5
d_call: TRBD1
v_call: TRBV29-1
clone_size: few

cdr3_aa: CASSIVAGESGNTIYF
cdr3_nt: TGTGCCAGTAGTATAGTCGCAGGGGAGAGTGGAAACACCATATATTTT
j_call: TRBJ1-3
d_call: NA
v_call: TRBV19
clone_size: once

cdr3_aa: CASSLQGQRYEKLFF
cdr3_nt: TGTGCCAGCAGCTTACAGGGACAGAGATATGAAAAACTGTTTTTT
j_call: TRBJ1-4
d_call: TRBD1
v_call: TRBV7-2
clone_size: once

cdr3_aa: CASSHSPGSTDTQYF
cdr3_nt: TGTGCCAGCAGTCATTCCCCGGGGAGCACAGATACGCAGTATTTT
j_call: TRBJ2-3
d_call: NA
v_call: TRBV28
clone_size: NA

cdr3_aa: CASRPPGGDYGYTF
cdr3_nt: TGCGCCAGCAGGCCTCCTGGGGGCGACTATGGCTACACCTTC
j_call: TRBJ1-2
d_call: NA
v_call: TRBV5-1
clone_size: NA

cdr3_aa: CASSVAGANSPLHF
cdr3_nt: TGTGCCAGCAGTGTAGCGGGAGCTAATTCACCCCTCCACTTT
j_call: TRBJ1-6
d_call: NA
v_call: TRBV2
clone_size: NA

cdr3_aa: CASSLAGGIAGELFF
cdr3_nt: TGTGCCAGCAGCTTAGCTGGGGGGATCGCCGGGGAGCTGTTTTTT
j_call: TRBJ2-2
d_call: NA
v_call: TRBV7-9
clone_size: NA